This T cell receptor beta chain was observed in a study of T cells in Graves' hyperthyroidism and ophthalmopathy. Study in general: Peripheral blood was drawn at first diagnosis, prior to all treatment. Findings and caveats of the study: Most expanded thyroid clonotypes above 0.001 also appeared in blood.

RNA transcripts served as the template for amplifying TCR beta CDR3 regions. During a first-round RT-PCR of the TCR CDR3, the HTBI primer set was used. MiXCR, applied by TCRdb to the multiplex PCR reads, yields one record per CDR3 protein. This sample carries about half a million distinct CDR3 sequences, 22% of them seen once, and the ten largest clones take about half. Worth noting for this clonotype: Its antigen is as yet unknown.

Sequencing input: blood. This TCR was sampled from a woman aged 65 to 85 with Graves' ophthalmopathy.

The CDR3 DNA is TGTGCCAGTAGTACTCACACGACAGGGCTTAATGGCTACACCTTC. This codes for CASSTHTTGLNGYTF. The chain joins TRBV19 to TRBJ1-2, with TRBD1 identical over 7 bases. Looked up from germline, CDR1 is LNHDA and CDR2 is SQIVND (reference sequence). CDR3 length: 15 amino acids. The V segment lost 4 bases and the J segment 6 bases; nucleotides outside the gene matches: 11.